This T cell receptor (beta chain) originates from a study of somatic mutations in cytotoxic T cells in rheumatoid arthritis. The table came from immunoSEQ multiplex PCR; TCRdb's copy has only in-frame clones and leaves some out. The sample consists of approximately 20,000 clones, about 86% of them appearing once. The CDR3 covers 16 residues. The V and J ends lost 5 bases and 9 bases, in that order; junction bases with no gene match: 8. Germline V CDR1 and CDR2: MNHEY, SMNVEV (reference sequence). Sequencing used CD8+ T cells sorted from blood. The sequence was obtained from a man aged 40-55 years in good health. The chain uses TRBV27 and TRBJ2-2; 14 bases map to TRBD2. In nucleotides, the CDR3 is TGTGCCAGCAGTGTCGGGACTAGCGGGAGAGCATGGGAGCTGTTTTTT. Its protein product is CASSVGTSGRAWELFF.